These T cell receptor beta chains were read from a single sample in a study of cytomegalovirus exposure and HLA in healthy donors. Measured with immunoSEQ multiplex PCR; TCRdb has only the in-frame clones, and not every one. The sample lists about 220,000 clones, 90% to 95% seen once, with 0.85% to 1.2% in the top ten. The sequenced material came from PBMCs. The receptors stem from a young woman in good health and CMV-seronegative. Each CDR3 is given with its conserved first and last residue. The D gene is left open where the match is weak. Size tells how often a clone was seen (once, few, many) or the class of an expanded clone, and some rows leave it out.

>TRBJ2-7|-|TRBD2|TRBV6-1
TGTGCCAGCACGGGACTAGCGCCATCCTACGAGCAGTACTTC
CASTGLAPSYEQYF
>TRBJ2-7|-|-|TRBV6-1
TGTGCCAGCAGTGAAGTCGGGGTCTCCTACGAGCAGTACTTC
CASSEVGVSYEQYF
>TRBJ2-3|-|-|TRBV7-6
TGTGCCAGCAGCTTCGGGTTAGCGACAGATACGCAGTATTTT
CASSFGLATDTQYF
>TRBJ2-1|-|TRBD2|TRBV14
TGTGCCAGCAGCCAAGAGCCTCGACTAGCGGGAACTGCAAGTTCGACCTACAATGAGCAGTTCTTC
CASSQEPRLAGTASSTYNEQFF
>TRBJ1-1|-|TRBD1|TRBV19
TGTGCCAGTAGTATAAAGACAGGGTCGGCTGAAGCTTTCTTT
CASSIKTGSAEAFF
>TRBJ2-1|-|-|TRBV30
TGTGCCTGCCCGGGTTTGGCGGTTCTGTTCTTC
CACPGLAVLFF
>TRBJ1-1|-|TRBD1|TRBV12-5
TGTGCTAGTGGTTTGGTGGTCGGGACAGGGGGATGGATCACTGAAGCTTTCTTT
CASGLVVGTGGWITEAFF
>TRBJ1-6|-|-|TRBV6-5
TGTGCCAGCAGTGCGGGCTCGACCCTTTCACCCCTCCACTTT
CASSAGSTLSPLHF
>TRBJ2-7|-|TRBD1|TRBV5-8
TGTGCCAGCAGCACCGGACAGGCGGACTCCTACGAGCAGTACTTC
CASSTGQADSYEQYF
>TRBJ1-5|once|-|TRBV4-1
TGCGCCAGCAGCCAAGGACGGACAGATCTTCAGCCCCAGCATTTT
CASSQGRTDLQPQHF
>TRBJ2-4|-|TRBD2|TRBV19
TGTGCCAGTAGGCGACTAGCGGGGGGGAAAAACATTCAGTACTTC
CASRRLAGGKNIQYF
>TRBJ2-7|-|TRBD1|TRBV6-1
TGTGCCAGCAGTCGGACAGGGTACGGCGAGCAGTACTTC
CASSRTGYGEQYF
>TRBJ2-1|-|-|TRBV9
TGTGCCAGCAGCGTAGTGCATCATACTAGTGGTCACGTTGGTGAGCAGTTCTTC
CASSVVHHTSGHVGEQFF
>TRBJ1-2|-|-|TRBV5-1
TGCGCCAGCAGCTTGATAGGACAAGCAAGAATTAACTATGGCTACACCTTC
CASSLIGQARINYGYTF
>TRBJ1-4|-|-|TRBV2
TGTGCCAGCAGTGAAAGGAGATCACGGTTTTTT
CASSERRSRFF
>TRBJ1-1|-|-|TRBV5-6
TGTGCCAGCAGCTCCCTTAGGGGGGGCCTGCCGGACACTGAAGCTTTCTTT
CASSSLRGGLPDTEAFF
>TRBJ2-2|-|TRBD2|TRBV5-1
TGCGCCAGCAGCTTGAGGGCTAGCGGTAACACCGGGGAGCTGTTTTTT
CASSLRASGNTGELFF
>TRBJ2-5|once|TRBD1|TRBV2
TGTGCCAGCAGTGAGTACAGGGGGCGCTCCGATGAGACCCAGTACTTC
CASSEYRGRSDETQYF
>TRBJ1-2|-|-|TRBV6-5
TGTGCCAGCAGTTACTCGACCGGGGGTGGCTACACCTTC
CASSYSTGGGYTF